These 17 T cell receptor beta chains share one sample of origin, sequenced in a study of a mutant IDH1 vaccine in newly diagnosed glioma. The repertoire was sequenced with immunoSEQ multiplex PCR; TCRdb's copy has only in-frame clones and lacks some. This sample has about 58,000 clones, with under 90% found just once. These TCRs are of unknown antigen specificity. Time point meaning: week 5, during vaccination. All doses held 300 ug of mutant IDH1 20-mer peptide, with topical imiquimod. The sample in question was PBMCs, obtained from a glioma patient whose treatment included an IDH1 peptide vaccine. These receptors came from a woman aged 50 to 60 with glioma.

The chain recombines TRBV18 with TRBJ1-5, with 7 bases aligning to TRBD1. The CDR3 is 15 residues long. Germline V gene data show CDR1 as KGHSH and CDR2 as LQKENI. V lost 8 bases and J lost 0; bases outside the gene matches: 7. The CDR3 region has the DNA TGTGCCAGCCGCCAGGGGGTAGATAGCAATCAGCCCCAGCATTTT. Protein product: CASRQGVDSNQPQHF.

This sequence joins TRBV14 and TRBJ1-6; perhaps TRBD1 as D (6 bases). The CDR3 loop spans 15 amino acids. Trimming shortened V by 3 bases and J by 3 bases, and 9 bases separated the two germline ends. Germline V CDR1 and CDR2: SGHDN, FVKESK. CDR3 amino acids: CASSQLDSYNSPLHF. The CDR3 DNA reads as TGTGCCAGCAGCCAGTTGGACAGCTATAATTCACCCCTCCACTTT.

The chain uses TRBV5-1 and TRBJ2-7, with a weak D call TRBD2 (6 bases). The CDR3 has 14 amino acids. The germline V and J ends were trimmed by 4 bases and 2 bases, with 13 bases remaining between them. The V gene's germline CDR1 is SGHRS and CDR2 YFSETQ. In nucleotides, the CDR3 is TGCGCCAGCAGCGCGGAGGGGCTTACCTACGAGCAGTACTTC. Amino acid sequence: CASSAEGLTYEQYF.

This chain connects TRBV7-2 to TRBJ1-1; tentatively, D is TRBD1 (6 bases). Between the trimmed V and J ends, which lost 5 bases and 3 bases, there was a span of 16 bases. Germline CDR1 reads SGHTA; CDR2 reads FQGNSA. This CDR3 comprises 15 residues. CDR3 protein: CASSPRRGADTEAFF. In DNA form, the CDR3 reads TGTGCCAGCAGCCCGAGGAGGGGGGCGGACACTGAAGCTTTCTTT.

CDR3 in amino acids: CASSPTTVNTEAFF. The DNA of the CDR3 is TGTGCCAGTAGTCCTACGACAGTGAACACTGAAGCTTTCTTT. The chain has TRBV19 and TRBJ1-1; D might be TRBD1 (5 bases). Germline CDR1 is LNHDA and CDR2 is SQIVND (reference sequence). The CDR3 spans 14 residues. The V and J ends lost 5 bases and 0 bases respectively, with 10 bases between them.

The V call is TRBV6-1, the J call TRBJ1-5, with 7 bases identical to TRBD1. Germline loops: CDR1 MNHNS, CDR2 SASEGT. Unmatched junction bases numbered 9, after V lost 6 bases and J lost 4 bases. This CDR3 contains 15 residues. DNA for the CDR3: TGTGCCAGCAGCGTAATTACAGGGGAGAATCAGCCCCAGCATTTT. This gives the protein CASSVITGENQPQHF.

The CDR3 protein is CASSQEGQPGEKLFF. For the CDR3, the DNA is TGCGCCAGCAGCCAAGAAGGTCAACCGGGGGAAAAACTGTTTTTT. The V gene is TRBV4-3, the J gene TRBJ1-4, with D hard to call. CDR1 is LGHNA, CDR2 YSLEER, per germline. With 0 bases removed from V and 8 bases from J, the gap between germline ends came to 13 bases. The CDR3 spans 15 residues.

The chain combines TRBV25-1 with TRBJ1-3; TRBD1 agrees at 9 bases. Germline V gene lookup returns CDR1 MGHDK and CDR2 SYGVNS. Trimming removed 4 bases from V and 2 bases from J; junction bases left unmatched: 6. The CDR3 is 16 residues long. The CDR3 nucleotides read TGTGCCAGCAGTGCAACTTACAGGGGGCCTGGAAACACCATATATTTT. Translation gives CASSATYRGPGNTIYF.

This chain connects TRBV7-8 to TRBJ2-1; 8 positions agree with TRBD1. The CDR3 covers 14 residues. Germline CDR1 is SGHVS and CDR2 is FQNEAQ. The V segment lost 4 bases and the J segment 7 bases; nucleotides outside the gene matches: 6. CDR3 in amino acids: CASSSQDRVNEQFF. The DNA of the CDR3 is TGTGCCAGCAGCTCACAGGACAGGGTGAATGAGCAGTTCTTC.

The chain recombines TRBV25-1 with TRBJ2-5; 7 bases are a match to TRBD2. J lost 8 bases, V lost 8 bases, and 11 bases had no gene match. The CDR3 is 13 amino acids. CDR1 and CDR2 (germline): MGHDK, SYGVNS. CDR3 protein: CASVSSTSATQYF. The CDR3 region has the DNA TGTGCCAGCGTATCAAGTACTAGCGCTACCCAGTACTTC.

This chain connects TRBV7-8 to TRBJ1-5, with D tentatively TRBD1 (6 bases). The germline gives CDR1 SGHVS, CDR2 FQNEAQ. Trimming cost V 1 base and J 6 bases, with 13 bases left between them. CDR3 size: 15 residues. The CDR3 coding sequence is TGTGCCAGCAGCTTAGGGTTGGACAGCGGTCAGCCCCAGCATTTT. This translates into CASSLGLDSGQPQHF. The full variable domain, completed using reference TRBV7-8 and TRBJ1-5, is GAGVSQSPRYKVAKRGQDVALRCDPISGHVSLFWYQQALGQGPEFLTYFQNEAQLDKSGLPSDRFFAERPEGSVSTLKIQRTQQEDSAVYLCASSLGLDSGQPQHFGDGTRLSIL.

This clone was observed a handful of times. This chain uses TRBV7-9 with TRBJ1-1; perhaps TRBD1 as D (6 bases). Germline V CDR1 and CDR2: SEHNR, FQNEAQ (reference sequence). Trimming stripped 1 base from V and 0 bases from J, with 15 bases between. This CDR3 has 17 amino acids. The CDR3 DNA is TGTGCCAGCAGCTTAGTGGGGGCAGGAATCGTGAACACTGAAGCTTTCTTT. It is translated as CASSLVGAGIVNTEAFF.

This clone appeared a single time. V is TRBV2 and J is TRBJ1-3; D not resolved. Looked up from germline, CDR1 is SNHLY and CDR2 is FYNNEI. CDR3 length: 11 residues. The CDR3 DNA is TGTGGGGTCCTCTCTGGAAACACCATATATTTT. Translation gives CGVLSGNTIYF. Full variable domain (outside the CDR3, taken from reference TRBV2 and TRBJ1-3): EPEVTQTPSHQVTQMGQEVILRCVPISNHLYFYWYRQILGQKVEFLVSFYNNEISEKSEIFDDQFSVERPDGSNFTLKIRSTKLEDSAMYFCGVLSGNTIYFGEGSWLTVV.

V usage is TRBV2 and J usage is TRBJ1-5; 7 bases are a match to TRBD1. The J segment lost 6 bases and the V segment lost 3 bases, leaving 8 bases of the junction unmatched. The CDR3 covers 15 residues. The germline V gene encodes CDR1 SNHLY and CDR2 FYNNEI. This CDR3 is CASSEGTAILQPQHF. In DNA form, the CDR3 reads TGTGCCAGCAGTGAGGGGACAGCCATACTTCAGCCCCAGCATTTT.

The CDR3 protein is CASSSGQGNPGELFF. In nucleotides, the CDR3 is TGTGCCAGCAGCTCAGGACAGGGCAACCCCGGGGAGCTGTTTTTT. The genes are TRBV11-3 and TRBJ2-2; 8 bases are a match to TRBD1. The germline gives CDR1 SGHNT, CDR2 YENEEA. The junction had 7 bases not matched to a gene; V was cut back by 4 bases and J by 6 bases. This CDR3 comprises 15 residues.

This clone was found a few times. CDR3 residues: CASSFGTDTQYF. The CDR3 nucleotides read TGTGCCAGCAGCTTCGGAACAGATACGCAGTATTTT. This chain joins TRBV5-5 and TRBJ2-3; no definite D call. Germline V CDR1 and CDR2: SGHKS, YYEKEE (reference sequence). This CDR3 is 12 amino acids long. V lost 2 bases, J lost 3 bases, and 4 bases lay in between.

The chain carries TRBV14 and TRBJ1-4, with TRBD1 matching 7 bases. This CDR3 spans 15 amino acids. The germline V gene encodes CDR1 SGHDN and CDR2 FVKESK. Unmatched junction bases numbered 6, after V lost 5 bases and J lost 3 bases. CDR3 bases: TGTGCCAGCAGCAAGGGGACAGCCTCTAATGAAAAACTGTTTTTT. The encoded protein is CASSKGTASNEKLFF.